The 6 T cell receptor beta chains below come from one sample, sequenced in a study of read filtering for tumor transcriptome and immune sequencing. From roughly 390 ng of RNA, a library with molecular barcoded alpha/delta and beta/gamma adaptors was made. TCRdb analysed the reads with MiXCR anew, one entry per CDR3 protein. The sample contains approximately 20,000 distinct CDR3 sequences, roughly an eighth of which appear only once. The material sequenced was a population of CD138-negative cells sorted from bone marrow. These receptors all come from a donor at least 40 years old with multiple myeloma.

This clonotype has ten or more counts. CDR3 loop: CASSSIAGGPETQYF. CDR3 nucleotides: TGTGCCAGCAGCTCGATAGCGGGAGGGCCGGAGACCCAGTACTTC. The gene calls are TRBV7-9 and TRBJ2-5; the match to TRBD2 covers 11 bases. With 4 bases clipped from V and 5 bases from J, the junction kept 6 bases outside the gene matches. The length of the CDR3 is 15 residues. The germline V gene has CDR1 SEHNR and CDR2 FQNEAQ (reference sequence).

There are many counts of this clonotype. The chain couples TRBV29-1 to TRBJ2-1, with 9 bases aligning to TRBD1. The CDR3 runs to 13 residues. Trimming at V came to 6 bases and at J to 0 bases, leaving 0 bases not matched to a gene. Germline CDR1 and CDR2: SQVTM and ANQGSEA. The CDR3 bases are TGCAGCGTGACAGGGGGCTCCTACAATGAGCAGTTCTTC. Its translation: CSVTGGSYNEQFF.

In this sample, this clonotype turned up many times. The chain links TRBV12-3 or TRBV12-4 to TRBJ1-5, with TRBD1 matching over 7 bases. Unmatched junction bases numbered 10, after V lost 5 bases and J lost 0 bases. This CDR3 contains 17 residues. The CDR3 bases are TGTGCCAGCAGTCCCCAGACAGGGTACGATAGCAATCAGCCCCAGCATTTT. Protein product: CASSPQTGYDSNQPQHF.

Comment on this clonotype: As the CDR3 is not closed by the conserved phenylalanine or tryptophan, this likely results from a read error. No DNA is shown, since the ends of the CDR3 on it are uncertain; the CDR3 is the one TCRdb lists. V and J are TRBV11-2 and TRBJ2-1; the D call of TRBD2 is as the table states it, not checked on the DNA. Termini included, the CDR3 measures 16 amino acids. From germline, CDR1 is SGHAT and CDR2 FQNNGV. This CDR3 is CASSLEGAASYNEQSS.

Ten or more counts support this clonotype. The chain joins TRBV29-1 to TRBJ2-3; TRBD1 aligns across 8 bases. The CDR3 runs to 14 residues. Per germline, CDR1 SQVTM and CDR2 ANQGSEA. Trimming at V came to 4 bases and at J to 1 base, leaving 4 bases not matched to a gene. The CDR3 coding sequence is TGCAGCGTTGTGGACAGGGTGGGCACAGATACGCAGTATTTT. This encodes CSVVDRVGTDTQYF.

This clonotype was counted between two and nine times. The rearrangement joins TRBV5-1 to TRBJ1-1, with 8 bases aligning to TRBD1. After removal of 4 bases from V and 2 bases from J, the junction contained 7 bases not matched to a gene. The CDR3 is 15 amino acids. Germline CDR1 is SGHRS and CDR2 is YFSETQ. This CDR3 reads CASSRRDRSNTEAFF. CDR3 in DNA: TGCGCCAGCAGCCGAAGGGACAGGAGTAACACTGAAGCTTTCTTT.